A single sample gave rise to the 24 T cell receptor beta chains below, sequenced in a study of response to subunit inactivated influenza vaccine (dated by TCRdb to the late 2010s). Library preparation was by RT-PCR. The reads were generated on an Illumina HiSeq 2500. The public sequencing data were trimmed at Q25 with fastp and processed into clonotypes with MiXCR by TCRdb, which kept only in-frame beta chains. Each entry is one CDR3 protein sequence, shown with its most common DNA and genes. Within this sample are hundreds of thousands of distinct CDR3 sequences, with 15% to 18% of them counted one time only. Around a tenth of the sample belongs to the ten largest clones. Sequencing used PBMCs from blood, obtained approximately 13 days after vaccination. Receptor source: a man aged 50-60 years who received an inactivated influenza vaccine. Donor details come from another sample of the same person, matched by shared clones.

The DNA for the CDR3 is TGTGCCAGCAGTTTGTCAGACCCCTACGAGCAGTACTTC. Residues: CASSLSDPYEQYF. The chain is built from TRBV6-2 or TRBV6-3 and TRBJ2-7; unclear D gene. This CDR3 comprises 13 residues. Trimming took 4 bases from V and 2 from J, leaving 9 bases between them. Germline V lookup: CDR1 MNHEY, CDR2 SVGEGT.

The CDR3 loop reads CASSSAGGGGSRSDEQFF. As DNA, the CDR3 is TGTGCCAGCAGTTCCGCCGGTGGCGGGGGTAGTCGTAGCGATGAGCAGTTCTTC. The V gene is TRBV6-2 or TRBV6-3, the J gene TRBJ2-1, with TRBD2 matching 7 bases. Trimming took 4 bases from V and 8 from J; bases not matched to a gene: 20. Germline CDR1 reads MNHEY; CDR2 reads SVGEGT. The length of the CDR3 is 18 residues.

The rearrangement joins TRBV4-2 to TRBJ2-1; TRBD2 is a possible D gene (5 bases). The CDR3 loop spans 13 amino acids. Germline lookup yields CDR1 LGHNA and CDR2 YNFKEQ. V was trimmed by 0 bases and J by 9 bases, leaving 9 bases between them. As DNA, the CDR3 is TGTGCCAGCAGCCAAGAATCTGCGGGTGAGCAGTTCTTC. Translated: CASSQESAGEQFF.

The chain carries TRBV7-6 and TRBJ2-3, with a weak D call TRBD1 (5 bases). Germline-derived CDR1 and CDR2 are SGHVS and FNYEAQ. V lost 3 bases and J 1 base, leaving 14 bases between the germline ends. The CDR3 extends over 16 amino acids. Here the CDR3 DNA reads TGTGCCAGCAGCTTGGCCTTCAGGGTTGGCACAGATACGCAGTATTTT. Its protein is CASSLAFRVGTDTQYF.

This clonotype was picked up a small number of times. The rearrangement uses TRBV20-1 and TRBJ1-1; 8 bases are a match to TRBD1. This CDR3 has 15 amino acids. Looked up from germline, CDR1 is DFQATT and CDR2 is SNEGSKA (reference sequence). The V gene end was trimmed by 1 base and the J gene end by 3 bases; junction bases not matched to a gene: 7. CDR3 region: CSARAGQGTDTEAFF. CDR3 in DNA: TGCAGTGCTAGAGCCGGACAGGGAACGGACACTGAAGCTTTCTTT.

V gene TRBV6-4 combines with J gene TRBJ1-6; D may be TRBD1 (6 bases). This CDR3 comprises 15 residues. V was pared by 3 bases and J by 5 bases, with 11 bases between. The germline gives CDR1 MRHNA, CDR2 SNTAGT. The CDR3 DNA is TGTGCCAGCAGTGAGCGACAGGAGGATAATTCACCCCTCCACTTT. It translates to CASSERQEDNSPLHF.

J is TRBJ2-3 and V is TRBV5-6; D is undetermined. Deletions cut 3 bases from V and 2 bases from J, with 16 bases between. This CDR3 is 16 amino acids long. Germline lookup yields CDR1 SGHDT and CDR2 YYEEEE. CDR3: CASSSSSLRSTDTQYF. DNA for the CDR3: TGTGCCAGCAGCTCGTCGTCCTTAAGATCCACAGATACGCAGTATTTT.

The chain joins TRBV28 to TRBJ2-7; D may correspond to TRBD1 or TRBD2 (5 bases each). The CDR3 consists of 14 residues. Germline V gene sequence: CDR1 MDHEN, CDR2 SYDVKM. Trimming cost V 6 bases and J 3 bases, with 15 bases left between them. The CDR3 DNA reads TGTGCCAGCAGAGGTCGGGGCCGGGGCTACGAGCAGTACTTC. This translates into CASRGRGRGYEQYF.

This clonotype was counted a few times. J is TRBJ2-1 and V is TRBV6-2 or TRBV6-3; 12 positions agree with TRBD2. The trim removed 10 bases at V and 10 bases at J, leaving 14 bases unmatched. This CDR3 contains 15 residues. Germline V CDR1 and CDR2: MNHEY, SVGEGT. CDR3 residues: CAIDSWTSGTREQFF. The CDR3 DNA reads as TGTGCCATAGACTCTTGGACTAGCGGGACTAGGGAGCAGTTCTTC.

This chain joins TRBV20-1 and TRBJ2-3, with 8 bases fitting TRBD2. J gave up 2 bases and V 5 bases, and 15 bases lay outside the gene matches. This CDR3 is 17 amino acids long. Germline CDR1 reads DFQATT; CDR2 reads SNEGSKA (reference sequence). In nucleotides, the CDR3 is TGCAGTGCTGCCCCGGGAGGGCTTAACTCTCTCACAGATACGCAGTATTTT. Its protein product is CSAAPGGLNSLTDTQYF.

This rearrangement joins TRBV11-2 to TRBJ2-7; perhaps TRBD2 as D (5 bases). Per germline, CDR1 SGHAT and CDR2 FQNNGV. V dropped 5 bases and J dropped 5 bases, with 13 bases sitting between them. CDR3 size: 13 residues. The CDR3 sequence is CASSKLRGNEQYF. DNA for the CDR3: TGTGCCAGCAGCAAACTCCGGGGAAACGAGCAGTACTTC.

This clonotype was counted a few times. The CDR3 DNA is TGCGCCAGCAGCTTGAACAGCGATCAAGAGACCCAGTACTTC. It yields the protein CASSLNSDQETQYF. The V and J genes are TRBV5-1 and TRBJ2-5; D unclear. The germline V gene has CDR1 SGHRS and CDR2 YFSETQ. There are 14 residues in the CDR3. Trimming took off 1 base at V and 2 bases at J, with 9 bases between the two ends. The variable domain in full, with the rest retrieved from reference TRBV5-1 and TRBJ2-5, is KAGVTQTPRYLIKTRGQQVTLSCSPISGHRSVSWYQQTPGQGLQFLFEYFSETQRNKGNFPGRFSGRQFSNSRSEMNVSTLELGDSALYLCASSLNSDQETQYFGPGTRLLVL.

This clonotype has just a few counts. V gene TRBV5-1 combines with J gene TRBJ2-3; D gene ambiguous. The V end lost 0 bases, the J end lost 5 bases, and 13 bases lay between the germline ends. The CDR3 runs 15 residues. CDR1 and CDR2 from the germline V gene are SGHRS and YFSETQ. The CDR3: CASSLDGPTQDTQYF. The CDR3 DNA reads TGCGCCAGCAGCTTGGATGGACCCACTCAAGATACGCAGTATTTT.

The rearrangement joins TRBV7-2 to TRBJ1-3, with a weak D call TRBD1 (5 bases). Trimming shortened V by 5 bases and J by 8 bases, and 16 bases separated the two germline ends. CDR1 and CDR2 (germline): SGHTA, FQGNSA. There are 14 residues in the CDR3. CDR3 in amino acids: CASSAAGTRYTIYF. For the CDR3, the DNA is TGTGCCAGCAGCGCCGCCGGGACTCGGTACACCATATATTTT.

This clonotype was observed many times. The chain uses TRBV5-1 and TRBJ2-3; 9 bases are shared with TRBD2. Germline CDR1 SGHRS, CDR2 YFSETQ. This CDR3 has 19 residues. V trimming: 4 bases; J trimming: 9 bases; junction bases outside the gene matches: 24. The CDR3 here is CASSHAPSTSGSNRWTQYF. The CDR3 DNA follows: TGCGCCAGCAGCCACGCACCATCGACTAGCGGATCAAACAGATGGACGCAGTATTTT.

This chain connects TRBV3-1 to TRBJ2-7; 9 bases are shared with TRBD2. With 0 bases clipped from V and 1 base from J, the junction kept 7 bases outside the gene matches. This CDR3 comprises 17 residues. The germline gives CDR1 LGHDT, CDR2 YNNKEL (reference sequence). The CDR3 bases are TGTGCCAGCAGCCAAGACAGCCTAGCGGGGATATCCTACGAGCAGTACTTC. Its translation is CASSQDSLAGISYEQYF.

In this sample, this clonotype turned up a few times. The genes are TRBV4-1 and TRBJ2-2, with D uncertain. There are 16 residues in the CDR3. Trimming removed 0 bases from V and 4 bases from J, with 12 bases in between. Germline CDR1 is MGHRA and CDR2 is YSYEKL. The CDR3 nucleotides are TGCGCCAGCAGCCAAGATCTAGGGATGGGCACCGGGGAGCTGTTTTTT. Its translation is CASSQDLGMGTGELFF.

This clonotype was picked up many times. This chain links TRBV7-8 with TRBJ1-5; no clear D. The CDR3 runs to 14 residues. Germline V gene sequence: CDR1 SGHVS, CDR2 FQNEAQ. The ends were cut back, 2 bases at V and 1 base at J, with 6 bases in the middle. The CDR3 nucleotides read TGTGCCAGCAGCTTACGGCACAGCAATCAGCCCCAGCATTTT. Translating it yields CASSLRHSNQPQHF. Using reference TRBV7-8 and TRBJ1-5 for the parts outside the CDR3, the full variable domain is GAGVSQSPRYKVAKRGQDVALRCDPISGHVSLFWYQQALGQGPEFLTYFQNEAQLDKSGLPSDRFFAERPEGSVSTLKIQRTQQEDSAVYLCASSLRHSNQPQHFGDGTRLSIL.

This rearrangement joins TRBV2 to TRBJ2-7; D perhaps matches TRBD1 (6 bases). Trimming shortened V by 6 bases and J by 4 bases, and 13 bases separated the two germline ends. Germline V CDR1 and CDR2: SNHLY, FYNNEI. The CDR3 is 13 amino acids. The CDR3 DNA sequence: TGTGCCAGCAGGAAAACAGGGTTTTACGAGCAGTACTTC. Its translation is CASRKTGFYEQYF.

A few counts support this clonotype. This sequence joins TRBV7-9 and TRBJ2-1; D unclear. The germline V and J ends were trimmed by 7 bases and 8 bases, with 15 bases remaining between them. CDR3 length equals 13 residues. The germline gives CDR1 SEHNR, CDR2 FQNEAQ (reference sequence). CDR3 DNA sequence: TGTGCCAGCACGGCCAGGCGTTGGGATGAGCAGTTCTTC. Amino acid sequence: CASTARRWDEQFF.

V is TRBV20-1 and J is TRBJ1-1; 7 nucleotides match TRBD1. CDR1 and CDR2 from the germline V gene are DFQATT and SNEGSKA (reference sequence). The CDR3 has 17 amino acids. With 6 bases clipped from V and 0 bases from J, the junction kept 16 bases outside the gene matches. CDR3 region: CSALSNRGNNMNTEAFF. CDR3 nucleotide sequence: TGCAGTGCCCTGTCGAACAGGGGAAACAATATGAACACTGAAGCTTTCTTT.

The chain joins TRBV20-1 to TRBJ1-5; D remains unclear. CDR1 is DFQATT, CDR2 SNEGSKA, per germline (reference sequence). The V and J ends lost 6 bases and 0 bases respectively, with 9 bases between them. The CDR3 length is 13 residues. DNA for the CDR3: TGCAGTGCCGGCCAAAGTAGCAATCAGCCCCAGCATTTT. This sequence encodes CSAGQSSNQPQHF.

The chain has TRBV11-2 and TRBJ2-7, with 9 bases lining up with TRBD1. Germline CDR1 SGHAT, CDR2 FQNNGV. After removal of 1 base from V and 1 base from J, the junction contained 8 bases not matched to a gene. The CDR3 totals 17 residues. CDR3 region: CASSLGGPGQGSYEQYF. CDR3 DNA sequence: TGTGCCAGCAGCTTAGGGGGACCGGGACAGGGATCCTACGAGCAGTACTTC. The full variable domain, completed using reference TRBV11-2 and TRBJ2-7, is EAGVAQSPRYKIIEKRQSVAFWCNPISGHATLYWYQQILGQGPKLLIQFQNNGVVDDSQLPKDRFSAERLKGVDSTLKIQPAKLEDSAVYLCASSLGGPGQGSYEQYFGPGTRLTVT.

This clonotype was recorded a few times. The J gene is TRBJ2-1, the V gene TRBV2; D is unresolved. The germline CDR1 and CDR2 sequences are SNHLY and FYNNEI. CDR3 length: 14 residues. Trimming removed 7 bases at V and 0 bases at J, with 10 bases between. The CDR3 nucleotides are TGTGCCAGCATCGCCCGAAGCTCCTACAATGAGCAGTTCTTC. It yields the protein CASIARSSYNEQFF.